The clone carrying this T cell receptor (beta chain) was detected ten times or more. Its antigen is still unknown. V dropped 0 bases and J dropped 3 bases, with 27 bases sitting between them. The CDR3 spans 20 residues. Per the germline V gene, CDR1 is LNHNV and CDR2 is YYDKDF (reference sequence). The data belong to a study of T-cell reconstitution after alpha-beta-depleted transplantation in children. Study-level findings and limits: Surviving recipient T cells and thymic progenitors accounted for the high day-60 TCRbeta diversity observed in some patients. By about two months after transplant, alpha-beta T cells reportedly arose from several hundred graft clones that had expanded.

TCRbeta library construction was performed incorporating unique molecular identifiers. A single record per CDR3 protein comes from TCRdb applying MiXCR to the PCR reads. The sample lists 550,000 to 800,000 distinct CDR3 sequences, roughly 13% occurring once. The TCR comes from a girl aged 2-10 years with congenital amegakaryocytic thrombocytopenia, due to receive a stem cell transplant. V and J are TRBV15 and TRBJ2-7; the D gene could be TRBD1 or TRBD2 (5 bases each). The material sequenced was PBMCs, taken before TCRalphabeta/CD19-depleted stem cell transplant. For the CDR3, the DNA is TGTGCCACCAGCAGAGATAGGCCAAGCTTCATTTTTAGGGACGTCTACGAGCAGTACTTC. It yields the protein CATSRDRPSFIFRDVYEQYF.